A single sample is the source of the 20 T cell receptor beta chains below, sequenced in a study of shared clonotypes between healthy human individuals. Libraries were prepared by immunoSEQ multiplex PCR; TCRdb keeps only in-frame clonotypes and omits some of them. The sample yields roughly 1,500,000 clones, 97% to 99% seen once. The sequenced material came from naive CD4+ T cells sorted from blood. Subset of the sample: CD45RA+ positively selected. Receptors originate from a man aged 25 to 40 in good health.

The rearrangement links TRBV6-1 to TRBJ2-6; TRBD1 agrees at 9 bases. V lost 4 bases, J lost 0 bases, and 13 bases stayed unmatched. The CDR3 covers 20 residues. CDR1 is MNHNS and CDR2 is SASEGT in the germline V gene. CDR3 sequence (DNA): TGTGCCAGCAGTGCCCCCCCCGGGACAGGGTTACTCTCTGGGGCCAACGTCCTGACTTTC. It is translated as CASSAPPGTGLLSGANVLTF.

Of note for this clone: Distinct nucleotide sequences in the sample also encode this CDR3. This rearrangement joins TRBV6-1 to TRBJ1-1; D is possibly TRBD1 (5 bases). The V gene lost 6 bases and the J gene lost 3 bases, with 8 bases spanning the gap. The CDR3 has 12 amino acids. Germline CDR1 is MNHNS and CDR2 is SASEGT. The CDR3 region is CASSLGDTEAFF. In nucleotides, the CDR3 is TGTGCCAGCAGCCTAGGGGACACTGAAGCTTTCTTT.

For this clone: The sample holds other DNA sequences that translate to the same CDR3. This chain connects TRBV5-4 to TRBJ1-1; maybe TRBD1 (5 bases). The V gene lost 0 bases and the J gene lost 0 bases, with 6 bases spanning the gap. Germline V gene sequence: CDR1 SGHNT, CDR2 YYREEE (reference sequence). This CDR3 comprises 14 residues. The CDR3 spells CASSLGQMNTEAFF. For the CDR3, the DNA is TGTGCCAGCAGCTTGGGACAGATGAACACTGAAGCTTTCTTT.

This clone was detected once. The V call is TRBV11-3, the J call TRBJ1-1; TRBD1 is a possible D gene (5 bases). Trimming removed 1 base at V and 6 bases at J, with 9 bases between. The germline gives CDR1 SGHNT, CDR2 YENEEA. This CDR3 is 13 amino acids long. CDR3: CASSLGGFAEAFF. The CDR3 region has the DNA TGTGCCAGCAGCTTAGGGGGGTTCGCTGAAGCTTTCTTT.

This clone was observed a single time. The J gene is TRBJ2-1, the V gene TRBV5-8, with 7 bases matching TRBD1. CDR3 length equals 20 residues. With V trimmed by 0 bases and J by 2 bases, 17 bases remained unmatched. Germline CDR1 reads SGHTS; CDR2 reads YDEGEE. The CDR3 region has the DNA TGTGCCAGCAGCTTGGCCCTACTTCATCAACAGGGGTCGACCTACAATGAGCAGTTCTTC. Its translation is CASSLALLHQQGSTYNEQFF.

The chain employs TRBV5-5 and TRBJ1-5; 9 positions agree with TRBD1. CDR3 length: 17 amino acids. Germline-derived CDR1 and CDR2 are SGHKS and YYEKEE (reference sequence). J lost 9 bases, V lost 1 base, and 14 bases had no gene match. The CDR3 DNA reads TGTGCCAGCAGCTTGTTCCCCGGGACAGGGCCTGTGGGGCCCCAGCATTTT. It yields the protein CASSLFPGTGPVGPQHF. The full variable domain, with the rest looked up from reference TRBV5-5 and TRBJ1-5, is DAGVTQSPTHLIKTRGQQVTLRCSPISGHKSVSWYQQVLGQGPQFIFQYYEKEERGRGNFPDRFSARQFPNYSSELNVNALLLGDSALYLCASSLFPGTGPVGPQHFGDGTRLSIL.

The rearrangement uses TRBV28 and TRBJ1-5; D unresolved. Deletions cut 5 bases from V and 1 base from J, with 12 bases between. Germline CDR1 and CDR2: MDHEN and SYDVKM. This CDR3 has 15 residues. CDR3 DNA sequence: TGTGCCAGCAGTAACCGGTATCGGAGCAATCAGCCCCAGCATTTT. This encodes CASSNRYRSNQPQHF.

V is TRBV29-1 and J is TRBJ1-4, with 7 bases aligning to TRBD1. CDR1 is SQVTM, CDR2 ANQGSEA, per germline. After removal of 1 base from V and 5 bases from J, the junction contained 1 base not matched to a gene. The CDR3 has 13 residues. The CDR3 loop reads CSVEAGQNEKLFF. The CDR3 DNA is TGCAGCGTTGAAGCGGGACAGAATGAAAAACTGTTTTTT.

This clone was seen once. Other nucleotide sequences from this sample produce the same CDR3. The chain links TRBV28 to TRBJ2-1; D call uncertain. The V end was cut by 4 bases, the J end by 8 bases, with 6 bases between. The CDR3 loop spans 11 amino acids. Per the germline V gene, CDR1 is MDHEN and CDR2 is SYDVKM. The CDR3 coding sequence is TGTGCCAGCAGTTCCCTGGATGAGCAGTTCTTC. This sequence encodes CASSSLDEQFF. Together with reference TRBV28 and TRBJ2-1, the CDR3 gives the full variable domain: DVKVTQSSRYLVKRTGEKVFLECVQDMDHENMFWYRQDPGLGLRLIYFSYDVKMKEKGDIPEGYSVSREKKERFSLILESASTNQTSMYLCASSSLDEQFFGPGTRLTVL.

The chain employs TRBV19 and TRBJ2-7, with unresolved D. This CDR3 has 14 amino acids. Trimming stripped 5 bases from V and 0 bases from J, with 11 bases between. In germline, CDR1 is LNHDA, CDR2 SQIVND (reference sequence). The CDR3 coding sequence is TGTGCCAGTAGTCTCCGTTTTGCCTCCTACGAGCAGTACTTC. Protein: CASSLRFASYEQYF.

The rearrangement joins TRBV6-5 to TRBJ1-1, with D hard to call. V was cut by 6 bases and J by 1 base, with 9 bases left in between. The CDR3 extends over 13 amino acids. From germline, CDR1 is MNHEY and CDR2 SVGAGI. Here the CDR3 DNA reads TGTGCCAGCAGGGGGATTGGGAACACTGAAGCTTTCTTT. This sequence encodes CASRGIGNTEAFF.

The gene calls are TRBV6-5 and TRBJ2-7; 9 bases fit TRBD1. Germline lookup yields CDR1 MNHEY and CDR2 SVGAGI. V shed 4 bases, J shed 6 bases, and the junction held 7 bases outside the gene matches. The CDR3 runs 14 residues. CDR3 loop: CASSFWTGASEQYF. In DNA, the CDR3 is TGTGCCAGCAGTTTCTGGACAGGGGCTAGCGAGCAGTACTTC.

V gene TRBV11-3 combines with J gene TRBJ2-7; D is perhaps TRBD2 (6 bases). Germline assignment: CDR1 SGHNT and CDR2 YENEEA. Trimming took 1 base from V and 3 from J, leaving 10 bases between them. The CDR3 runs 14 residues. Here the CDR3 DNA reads TGTGCCAGCAGCTTAGCGGGAGCGGGCTACGAGCAGTACTTC. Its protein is CASSLAGAGYEQYF.

The chain's CDR3 is CASSPPSGVRETQYF. CDR3 nucleotides: TGTGCCAGCAGCCCTCCGTCAGGAGTCAGAGAGACCCAGTACTTC. This chain connects TRBV5-4 to TRBJ2-5; D unresolved. CDR3 length: 15 amino acids. Trimming cost V 4 bases and J 4 bases, with 17 bases left between them. Germline-derived CDR1 and CDR2 are SGHNT and YYREEE (reference sequence).

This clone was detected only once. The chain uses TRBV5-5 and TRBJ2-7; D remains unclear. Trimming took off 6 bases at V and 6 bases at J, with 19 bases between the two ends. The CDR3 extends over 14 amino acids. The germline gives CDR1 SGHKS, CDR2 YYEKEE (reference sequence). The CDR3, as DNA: TGTGCCAGCAAATCAAGCATGGTGGGCCCCGAGCAGTACTTC. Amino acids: CASKSSMVGPEQYF.

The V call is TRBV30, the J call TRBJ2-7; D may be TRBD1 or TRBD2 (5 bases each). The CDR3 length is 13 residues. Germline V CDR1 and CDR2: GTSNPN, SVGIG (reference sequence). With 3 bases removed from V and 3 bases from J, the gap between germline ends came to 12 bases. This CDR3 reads CAWRRGAIYEQYF. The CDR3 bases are TGTGCCTGGAGGAGAGGGGCAATCTACGAGCAGTACTTC.

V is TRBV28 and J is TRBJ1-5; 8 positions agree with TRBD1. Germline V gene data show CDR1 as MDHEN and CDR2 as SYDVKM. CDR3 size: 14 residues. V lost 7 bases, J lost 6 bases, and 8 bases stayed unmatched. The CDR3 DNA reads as TGTGCCAGCACGTTGGCAGGGGGCCGTCAGCCCCAGCATTTT. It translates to CASTLAGGRQPQHF.

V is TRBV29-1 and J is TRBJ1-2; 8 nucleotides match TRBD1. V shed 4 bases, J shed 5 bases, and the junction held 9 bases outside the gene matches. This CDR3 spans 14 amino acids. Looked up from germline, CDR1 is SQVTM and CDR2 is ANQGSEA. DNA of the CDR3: TGCAGCGTTGCCTCGGCAGGGGGCCTTTATGGCTACACCTTC. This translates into CSVASAGGLYGYTF.

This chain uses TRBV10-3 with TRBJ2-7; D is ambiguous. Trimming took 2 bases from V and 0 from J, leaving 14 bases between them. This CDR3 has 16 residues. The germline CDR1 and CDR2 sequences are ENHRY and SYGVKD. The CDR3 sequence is CAISENRAPSSYEQYF. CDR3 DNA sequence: TGTGCCATCAGTGAGAATCGCGCCCCGAGCTCCTACGAGCAGTACTTC.

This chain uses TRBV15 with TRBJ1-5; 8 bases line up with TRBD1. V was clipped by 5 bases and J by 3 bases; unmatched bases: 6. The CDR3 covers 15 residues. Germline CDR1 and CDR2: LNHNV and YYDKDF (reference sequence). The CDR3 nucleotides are TGTGCCACCAGCGGTGGGACAGGAGTCAATCAGCCCCAGCATTTT. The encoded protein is CATSGGTGVNQPQHF.